This note documents a single TCR beta chain sequence. Its antigen is still unknown. The missing CDR3 end, 3 residues past where the read stops, is filled in from the germline J gene. The source of the sample is a study of T cells in women clearing cervical HPV infection. The wider study: Only a few women had HLA typing results available.

Repertoires were generated with immunoSEQ multiplex PCR, while TCRdb's copy carries only in-frame clones and drops some. Reported are roughly 42,000 clones; the ten largest clones contain approximately 1.2%. Study-level points and caveats: Timing of associations relative to infection is unclear; T-cell subsets were not isolated.

The CDR3 covers 14 residues. CDR1 is SGHTA, CDR2 FQGTGA, per germline. The J gene is TRBJ2-3, the V gene TRBV7-3; D possibly corresponds to TRBD2 (6 bases). The clonotype originates from a woman between 18 and 69 years old with a cervical HPV16 infection that either progressed to CIN3+ or cleared (not recorded which). The sequencing input was blood buffy coat. The CDR3 sequence is CASSLDFGEETQYF. CDR3 DNA, as far as it was read: TGTGCCAGCAGCTTAGACTTCGGGGAGGAGACG.